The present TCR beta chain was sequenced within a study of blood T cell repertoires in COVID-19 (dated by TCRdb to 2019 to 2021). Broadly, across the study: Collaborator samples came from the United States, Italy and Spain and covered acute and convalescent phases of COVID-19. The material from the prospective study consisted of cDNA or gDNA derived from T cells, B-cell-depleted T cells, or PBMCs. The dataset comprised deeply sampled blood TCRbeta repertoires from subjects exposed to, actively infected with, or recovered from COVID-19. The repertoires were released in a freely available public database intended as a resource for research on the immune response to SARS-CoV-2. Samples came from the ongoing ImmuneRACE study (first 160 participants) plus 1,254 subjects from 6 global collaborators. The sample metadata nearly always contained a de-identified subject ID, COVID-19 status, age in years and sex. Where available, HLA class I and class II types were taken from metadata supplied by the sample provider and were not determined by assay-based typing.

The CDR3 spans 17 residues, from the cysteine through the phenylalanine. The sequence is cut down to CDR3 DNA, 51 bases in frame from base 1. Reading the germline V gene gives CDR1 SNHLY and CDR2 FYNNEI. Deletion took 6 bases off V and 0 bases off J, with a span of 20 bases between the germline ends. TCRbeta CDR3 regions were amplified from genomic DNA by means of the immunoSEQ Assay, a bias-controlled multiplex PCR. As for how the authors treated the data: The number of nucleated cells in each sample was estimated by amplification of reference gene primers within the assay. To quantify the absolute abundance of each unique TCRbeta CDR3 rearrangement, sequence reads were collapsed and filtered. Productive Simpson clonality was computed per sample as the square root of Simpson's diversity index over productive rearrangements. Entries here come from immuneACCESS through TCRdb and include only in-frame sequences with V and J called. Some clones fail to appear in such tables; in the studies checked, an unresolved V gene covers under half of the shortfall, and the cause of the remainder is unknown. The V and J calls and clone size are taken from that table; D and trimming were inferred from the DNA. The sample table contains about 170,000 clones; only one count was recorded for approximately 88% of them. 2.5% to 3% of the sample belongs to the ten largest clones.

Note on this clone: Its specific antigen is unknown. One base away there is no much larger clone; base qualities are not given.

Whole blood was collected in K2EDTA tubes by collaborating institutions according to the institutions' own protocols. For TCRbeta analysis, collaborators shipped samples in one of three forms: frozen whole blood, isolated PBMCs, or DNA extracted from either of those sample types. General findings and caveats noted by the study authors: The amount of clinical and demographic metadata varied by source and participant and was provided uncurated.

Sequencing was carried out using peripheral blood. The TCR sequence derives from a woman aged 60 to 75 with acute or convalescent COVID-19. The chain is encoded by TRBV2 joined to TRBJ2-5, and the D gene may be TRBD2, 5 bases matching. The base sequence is TGTGCCAGCAGCCCCGGCGATCTGGGAGTGTACCAAGAGACCCAGTACTTC. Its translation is CASSPGDLGVYQETQYF. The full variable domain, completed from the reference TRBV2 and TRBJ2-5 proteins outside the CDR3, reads EPEVTQTPSHQVTQMGQEVILRCVPISNHLYFYWYRQILGQKVEFLVSFYNNEISEKSEIFDDQFSVERPDGSNFTLKIRSTKLEDSAMYFCASSPGDLGVYQETQYFGPGTRLLVL.